This T cell receptor (beta chain) is from a study of cytomegalovirus exposure and HLA in healthy donors. General study findings and limits: The availability of immune exposure information extended only to CMV serostatus. Accurate prediction of HLA-A and HLA-B alleles (for most subjects) was reportedly achieved from TCR beta sequences.

The V end was cut by 3 bases, the J end by 1 base, with 10 bases between. CDR1 is SGDLS and CDR2 is YYNGEE in the germline V gene. This CDR3 is 14 amino acids long. This PCR relied on a set of 60 Vbeta primers and 13 Jbeta primers. Using immunoSEQ multiplex PCR, the repertoire was profiled, and TCRdb retains in-frame clones only, with some absent. The repertoire includes 190,000 or so clones, less than 90% of them detected once, and over 1.5% sits in the top ten. For this clone: Its antigen is unidentified. Other DNA sequences in the same sample also yield this CDR3.

The gene calls are TRBV9 and TRBJ1-1, with a tentative D call TRBD1 (6 bases). This sequence was found in a man aged 50 to 60 in good health and CMV-seronegative. The sequenced sample consisted of PBMCs. The CDR3 DNA sequence: TGTGCCAGCAGCGCGAGGGGGGGGAACACTGAAGCTTTCTTT. Its protein product is CASSARGGNTEAFF. Complete variable domain (other parts from reference TRBV9 and TRBJ1-1): DSGVTQTPKHLITATGQRVTLRCSPRSGDLSVYWYQQSLDQGLQFLIQYYNGEERAKGNILERFSAQQFPDLHSELNLSSLELGDSALYFCASSARGGNTEAFFGQGTRLTVV.